What follows are 3 T cell receptor beta chains derived from one specimen sequenced in a study of regulatory T cells in long-lasting Graves disease. The authors built TCR beta libraries using iRepertoire HTBI primers and Arm-PCR of CDR3 regions. MiXCR, run by TCRdb on the multiplex PCR reads, gives a single entry per CDR3 protein. There are over 500,000 distinct CDR3 sequences in the sample; approximately 15% occur only once, and around 18% lies in the top ten. Time point of the sample: newly diagnosed GD, antithyroid drugs for less than 3 months. RNA isolated from PBMCs was used to make the TCR library. These data are also associated with another study on T cells in Graves' hyperthyroidism and ophthalmopathy.

This specimen was peripheral blood mononuclear cells (PBMCs), taken at new diagnosis, from a patient treated with antithyroid drugs. The receptor set was obtained from a woman aged 25 to 39 with Graves disease.

V is TRBV7-2 and J is TRBJ2-2; the match to TRBD2 covers 11 bases. V lost 4 bases and J lost 4; bases outside the gene matches: 11. Germline assignment: CDR1 SGHTA and CDR2 FQGNSA. This CDR3 is built from 18 residues. The CDR3 protein is CASSSNKGTSGTTGELFF. The CDR3 nucleotides read TGTGCCAGCAGCTCAAATAAAGGGACTAGCGGAACCACCGGGGAGCTGTTTTTT.

CDR3 nucleotide sequence: TGTGCCAGCAGTGCCTTCCCGGGACAGCCAGAGACCCAGTACTTC. Amino acid sequence: CASSAFPGQPETQYF. This chain links TRBV6-4 with TRBJ2-5, with 7 bases lining up with TRBD1. Germline V lookup: CDR1 MRHNA, CDR2 SNTAGT. CDR3 length: 15 residues. Unmatched junction bases numbered 9, after V lost 4 bases and J lost 4 bases.

The table lists this clonotype with many counts. The rearrangement uses TRBV2 and TRBJ1-5; D not resolved. The V gene's germline CDR1 is SNHLY and CDR2 FYNNEI. The CDR3 extends over 14 amino acids. V dropped 4 bases and J dropped 0 bases, with 7 bases sitting between them. The CDR3 region is CASSVEGSNQPQHF. CDR3 sequence (DNA): TGTGCCAGCAGTGTGGAAGGTAGCAATCAGCCCCAGCATTTT.